This TCR beta chain came from a study of T cells in Graves' hyperthyroidism and ophthalmopathy. Study-wide results and caveats: The blood repertoire included most of the expanded thyroid clonotypes above 0.001.

This clonotype was seen many times. The antigen is not known. This CDR3 comprises 14 residues. In germline, CDR1 is MDHEN, CDR2 SYDVKM. The V end lost 6 bases, the J end lost 9 bases, and 15 bases lay between the germline ends. Researchers took RNA transcripts and amplified the TCR beta CDR3 regions from them. Using the HTBI primer set, a first-round RT-PCR was run on the TCR CDR3. TCRdb re-called the multiplex PCR reads through MiXCR, storing one row per CDR3 protein. The sample has about 530,000 distinct CDR3 sequences, roughly 18% seen once. The clonotype was recovered from a woman aged 18-29 years with Graves' ophthalmopathy. Sequenced material: blood. V is TRBV28 and J is TRBJ1-6; tentative D call: TRBD1 (5 bases). The DNA of the CDR3 is TGTGCCAGCAGGACAGAGGTCACGAGTTCACCCCTCCACTTT. Encoded protein: CASRTEVTSSPLHF.